The entry that follows covers one TCR beta chain sequence. The antigen this receptor binds is unknown. Base quality data are lacking; no much larger clone is found one base away. The data were obtained in a study of technical replicates of blood from four donors (dated by TCRdb to about 2017). The library was generated by the immunoSEQ multiplex PCR assay. Imported from immuneACCESS, the table was reduced by TCRdb to in-frame sequences with V and J called. These copies leave out some clones; in studies compared against another copy, an unresolved V gene accounts for under half, and the cause of the remainder is not known. Across this sample there are fewer than 85,000 clones, with 95% to 97% seen only once. Of the sample, approximately 0.32% falls within the top ten clones. Including the terminal cysteine and phenylalanine, the CDR3 comprises 14 residues. Only the CDR3 DNA stays, 42 bases, in frame from base 1. The germline V gene encodes CDR1 SGDLS and CDR2 YYNGEE. Cut back by 3 bases and 0 bases, the V and J ends lie 9 bases apart.

This receptor was taken from a human donor in good health. The sequenced sample consisted of T cells isolated from PBMCs. The rearranged chain carries TRBV9 and TRBJ1-1, and perhaps TRBD1 as D gene, on 5 matching bases. DNA sequence: TGTGCCAGCAGCGGACAGACGGTGAACACTGAAGCTTTCTTT. Its amino acids are CASSGQTVNTEAFF.